The 31 T cell receptor beta chains presented below share a single source sample, sequenced in a study of CD8 T cells in Susac syndrome. With random hexamers, about 0.45 to 1 ug RNA was reverse transcribed. In TCRdb, the immunoSEQ multiplex PCR reads were re-called with MiXCR into one record per CDR3 protein. Of roughly 190,000 distinct CDR3 sequences in the sample, roughly 94% were seen once. The sample comprised CD8+ T cells from PBMCs. These receptor sequences come from a human donor with Susac syndrome.

J is TRBJ2-7 and V is TRBV9; perhaps TRBD2 as D (5 bases). Trimming left V 0 bases short and J 5 bases short, with 12 bases between. CDR1 is SGDLS and CDR2 is YYNGEE in the germline V gene. The CDR3 is 14 residues long. The CDR3 region is CASSVDGNIDEQYF. Written as DNA, the CDR3 is TGTGCCAGCAGCGTAGACGGGAATATCGACGAGCAGTACTTC.

The gene calls are TRBV15 and TRBJ1-4; no reliable D call. Germline CDR1 is LNHNV and CDR2 is YYDKDF (reference sequence). This CDR3 has 14 residues. V dropped 6 bases and J dropped 4 bases, with 12 bases sitting between them. The CDR3, as DNA: TGTGCCACCAGGACTCCGGGGAGTAATGAAAAACTGTTTTTT. Protein sequence: CATRTPGSNEKLFF.

V gene TRBV5-6 combines with J gene TRBJ2-1; TRBD1 or TRBD2 may be the D gene (5 bases each). Per the germline V gene, CDR1 is SGHDT and CDR2 is YYEEEE. Trimming stripped 0 bases from V and 8 bases from J, with 15 bases between. The CDR3 sequence is 15 residues long. CDR3 loop: CASSLVGRRGDEQFF. The CDR3 region has the DNA TGTGCCAGCAGCTTGGTTGGGCGGAGAGGGGATGAGCAGTTCTTC.

The chain couples TRBV5-1 to TRBJ2-7; no clear D. This CDR3 is built from 16 residues. The germline V gene encodes CDR1 SGHRS and CDR2 YFSETQ. Trimming took off 0 bases at V and 4 bases at J, with 17 bases between the two ends. CDR3 region: CASSLAGRTGVYEQYF. The CDR3 nucleotides are TGCGCCAGCAGCTTGGCCGGCAGAACTGGTGTTTACGAGCAGTACTTC.

The rearrangement uses TRBV20-1 and TRBJ2-1; perhaps TRBD2 as D (6 bases). Deletions cut 3 bases from V and 10 bases from J, with 19 bases between. This CDR3 region has 14 residues. The germline gives CDR1 DFQATT, CDR2 SNEGSKA (reference sequence). The CDR3 sequence: CSASMGGTTREQFF. The CDR3 nucleotides read TGCAGTGCTAGCATGGGCGGGACCACAAGAGAGCAGTTCTTC.

The rearrangement joins TRBV7-6 to TRBJ2-1; TRBD2 matches at 9 bases. Unmatched junction bases numbered 13, after V lost 5 bases and J lost 5 bases. CDR1 and CDR2 (germline): SGHVS, FNYEAQ. The CDR3 length is 17 residues. The CDR3: CASSPNLRREGNNEQFF. The CDR3 coding sequence is TGTGCCAGCAGCCCCAACTTACGGCGGGAGGGCAACAATGAGCAGTTCTTC.

The chain recombines TRBV9 with TRBJ2-2; perhaps TRBD2 as D (6 bases). Germline V gene data show CDR1 as SGDLS and CDR2 as YYNGEE. The CDR3 totals 15 residues. V was cut by 0 bases and J by 1 base, with 7 bases left in between. For the CDR3, the DNA is TGTGCCAGCAGCGTAGGCGGGGTGAACACCGGGGAGCTGTTTTTT. Protein product: CASSVGGVNTGELFF.

This clonotype was found once. The V call is TRBV20-1, the J call TRBJ2-3; 11 bases are shared with TRBD2. J gave up 5 bases and V 7 bases, and 11 bases lay outside the gene matches. The germline V gene has CDR1 DFQATT and CDR2 SNEGSKA (reference sequence). This CDR3 has 15 amino acids. CDR3 residues: CSVPVLAGVGDTQYF. CDR3 nucleotide sequence: TGCAGTGTCCCGGTACTAGCGGGAGTCGGAGATACGCAGTATTTT.

Points on this clonotype: Compared with germline, one end of the junction differs, possibly owing to a read error. The chain uses TRBV15 and TRBJ2-7, with D possibly TRBD2 on 6 matching bases. Germline V gene lookup returns CDR1 LNHNV and CDR2 YYDKDF (reference sequence). The CDR3 is 14 residues long. CDR3 in DNA: TGTGCCACCAGCGGAGAGTATGGGGGGTACGAGCAGTACTTC. Translating gives CATSGEYGGYEQYF.

The chain recombines TRBV29-1 with TRBJ1-1; no clear D. This CDR3 region has 14 residues. Germline V lookup: CDR1 SQVTM, CDR2 ANQGSEA. Deletions cut 5 bases from V and 11 bases from J, with 24 bases between. The CDR3 sequence: CSVQHRLSRTSAFF. In nucleotides, the CDR3 is TGCAGCGTTCAGCATAGATTATCCAGAACGTCGGCTTTCTTT.

The chain is built from TRBV12-3 or TRBV12-4 and TRBJ2-3; D is perhaps TRBD2 (6 bases). The CDR3 has 12 amino acids. Trimming removed 4 bases at V and 6 bases at J, with 8 bases between. CDR3 nucleotide sequence: TGTGCCAGCAGTTCTGGGGGGGATACGCAGTATTTT. As protein: CASSSGGDTQYF.

The chain combines TRBV9 with TRBJ2-3; D not resolved. Germline-derived CDR1 and CDR2 are SGDLS and YYNGEE. The CDR3 length is 14 residues. V lost 0 bases and J 4 bases, leaving 9 bases between the germline ends. CDR3 protein: CASSVAEVSDTQYF. The CDR3 nucleotides are TGTGCCAGCAGCGTAGCCGAAGTATCAGATACGCAGTATTTT.

The rearrangement uses TRBV4-1 and TRBJ1-5, with D perhaps matching TRBD1 (5 bases). This CDR3 is built from 15 residues. V lost 0 bases, J lost 5 bases, and 11 bases lay in between. The V gene's germline CDR1 is MGHRA and CDR2 YSYEKL. The CDR3, as DNA: TGCGCCAGCAGCCAAGAAGGCAGGGCGGATCAGCCCCAGCATTTT. Translation: CASSQEGRADQPQHF.

This chain connects TRBV6-2 or TRBV6-3 to TRBJ2-3; D call uncertain. Germline V gene data show CDR1 as MNHEY and CDR2 as SVGEGT. The CDR3 consists of 13 residues. V shed 3 bases and J shed 2 bases, with 6 bases lying between them. The CDR3 region has the DNA TGTGCCAGCAGTTATGCGTACACAGATACGCAGTATTTT. It codes for CASSYAYTDTQYF.

The genes are TRBV28 and TRBJ2-5; 9 nucleotides line up with TRBD2. The CDR3 contains 17 residues. Germline-derived CDR1 and CDR2 are MDHEN and SYDVKM. The ends lost 7 bases at V and 5 bases at J; junction bases unmatched: 17. CDR3 coding DNA: TGTGCCAGCACCATGCTAGCGGGAAGCCAAATAACGGAGACCCAGTACTTC. Amino acid sequence: CASTMLAGSQITETQYF.

This chain joins TRBV9 and TRBJ2-3; TRBD1 is a possible D gene (6 bases). The CDR3 has 15 residues. CDR1 SGDLS and CDR2 YYNGEE come from the germline V gene. V shed 0 bases and J shed 1 base, with 9 bases lying between them. The CDR3 sequence: CASSVGGLGTDTQYF. The CDR3 region has the DNA TGTGCCAGCAGCGTAGGGGGGCTGGGCACAGATACGCAGTATTTT.

This chain joins TRBV20-1 and TRBJ2-1; 7 bases fit TRBD1. Trimming cost V 5 bases and J 1 base; bases outside gene matches: 5. CDR3 size: 14 residues. Germline V gives CDR1 DFQATT, CDR2 SNEGSKA (reference sequence). CDR3 in amino acids: CSADRDRSYNEQFF. The CDR3 DNA sequence: TGCAGTGCTGACCGGGACAGATCCTACAATGAGCAGTTCTTC.

The chain uses TRBV2 and TRBJ1-5, with 7 nucleotides matching TRBD1. With 7 bases clipped from V and 5 bases from J, the junction kept 5 bases outside the gene matches. Germline-derived CDR1 and CDR2 are SNHLY and FYNNEI. CDR3 length: 13 residues. CDR3 sequence reads: CASTTGVYQPQHF. The CDR3 bases are TGTGCCAGCACTACAGGGGTGTATCAGCCCCAGCATTTT.

There are a few counts of this clonotype. The V call is TRBV3-1, the J call TRBJ2-7, with D uncertain. The CDR3 extends over 13 amino acids. The V and J ends lost 0 bases and 2 bases respectively, with 5 bases between them. CDR1 is LGHDT, CDR2 YNNKEL, per germline (reference sequence). The CDR3 sequence: CASSQDVTYEQYF. The CDR3 nucleotides are TGTGCCAGCAGCCAAGACGTCACCTACGAGCAGTACTTC.

The chain employs TRBV28 and TRBJ1-2; 11 nucleotides agree with TRBD1. The CDR3 loop spans 16 amino acids. V lost 4 bases and J lost 6; bases outside the gene matches: 10. Germline V gene sequence: CDR1 MDHEN, CDR2 SYDVKM. CDR3 sequence (DNA): TGTGCCAGCAGTTCCTCGGACAGGGGGCGATATGATGGCTACACCTTC. Translated, it gives CASSSSDRGRYDGYTF.

The V and J genes are TRBV29-1 and TRBJ1-2; D might be TRBD1 (5 bases). Per germline, CDR1 SQVTM and CDR2 ANQGSEA. Trimming removed 6 bases at V and 0 bases at J, with 11 bases between. The CDR3 runs to 13 residues. CDR3: CSVADTANYGYTF. Written as DNA, the CDR3 is TGCAGCGTCGCGGACACAGCTAACTATGGCTACACCTTC.

V gene TRBV2 combines with J gene TRBJ2-2, with no clear D. The CDR3 sequence is 14 residues long. Germline lookup yields CDR1 SNHLY and CDR2 FYNNEI. The V and J ends lost 2 bases and 0 bases respectively, with 4 bases between them. The CDR3 DNA follows: TGTGCCAGCAGTGAATCGACGAACACCGGGGAGCTGTTTTTT. It translates to CASSESTNTGELFF.

This rearrangement joins TRBV5-6 to TRBJ2-7; tentatively, D is TRBD1 (6 bases). Trimming cost V 5 bases and J 2 bases, with 11 bases left between them. In germline, CDR1 is SGHDT, CDR2 YYEEEE. The length of the CDR3 is 13 residues. Here the CDR3 reads CASRQGMPYEQYF. The CDR3 DNA follows: TGTGCCAGCAGGCAGGGGATGCCCTACGAGCAGTACTTC.

V usage is TRBV12-3 or TRBV12-4 and J usage is TRBJ2-2, with 7 bases identical to TRBD1. The CDR3 totals 16 residues. V lost 10 bases and J lost 1; bases outside the gene matches: 12. CDR3 nucleotides: TGTGCCACCTCTACCGTGGGGACAGAGAACACCGGGGAGCTGTTTTTT. Protein sequence: CATSTVGTENTGELFF.

The rearrangement links TRBV28 to TRBJ2-1, with a weak D call TRBD2 (5 bases). The CDR3 runs to 15 residues. Germline CDR1 and CDR2: MDHEN and SYDVKM. Trimming cost V 3 bases and J 3 bases, with 12 bases left between them. The CDR3 sequence is CASSFGLGVYNEQFF. Here the CDR3 DNA reads TGTGCCAGCAGTTTTGGACTTGGTGTCTACAATGAGCAGTTCTTC.

This clonotype was seen just once. V gene TRBV18 combines with J gene TRBJ2-7, with a weak D call TRBD2 (6 bases). Germline assignment: CDR1 KGHSH and CDR2 LQKENI. This CDR3 has 13 amino acids. V was trimmed by 3 bases and J by 6 bases, leaving 12 bases between them. The DNA for the CDR3 is TGTGCCAGCTCACCCCCGGGAGTCGTCGAGCAGTACTTC. This translates into CASSPPGVVEQYF.

The table lists this clonotype with a few counts. This chain links TRBV2 with TRBJ2-1, with D perhaps TRBD1 (8 bases). The V end was cut by 8 bases, the J end by 4 bases, with 24 bases between. This CDR3 is 17 amino acids long. The germline V gene has CDR1 SNHLY and CDR2 FYNNEI. The CDR3 region is CASSEPTGGGPYNEQFF. The CDR3 bases are TGTGCCAGCTCTGAACCTACAGGGGGAGGGCCATACAATGAGCAGTTCTTC.

The V gene is TRBV29-1, the J gene TRBJ2-2; the D is unclear. This CDR3 spans 12 amino acids. CDR1 is SQVTM, CDR2 ANQGSEA, per germline. V was pared by 0 bases and J by 6 bases, with 5 bases between. The CDR3 here is CSVEDLAGELFF. CDR3 bases: TGCAGCGTTGAAGATCTGGCCGGGGAGCTGTTTTTT.

The rearrangement joins TRBV14 to TRBJ2-7; TRBD1 aligns across 7 bases. The CDR3 runs 15 residues. Trimming cost V 0 bases and J 0 bases; bases outside gene matches: 2. Looked up from germline, CDR1 is SGHDN and CDR2 is FVKESK. CDR3 amino acids: CASSQDGTDSYEQYF. CDR3 in DNA: TGTGCCAGCAGCCAAGACGGGACAGACTCCTACGAGCAGTACTTC.

The gene calls are TRBV5-1 and TRBJ1-3; unclear D gene. The V end was cut by 0 bases, the J end by 5 bases, with 12 bases between. Germline lookup yields CDR1 SGHRS and CDR2 YFSETQ. The CDR3 loop spans 15 amino acids. The CDR3, as DNA: TGCGCCAGCAGCTTGGGCTCACAGCGTAGAAACACCATATATTTT. It yields the protein CASSLGSQRRNTIYF.

The genes are TRBV12-3 or TRBV12-4 and TRBJ1-5; D unclear. The CDR3 loop spans 15 amino acids. With 1 base removed from V and 3 bases from J, the gap between germline ends came to 10 bases. The CDR3 sequence is CASSLGDGHNQPQHF. The CDR3 region has the DNA TGTGCCAGCAGTTTAGGCGACGGGCACAATCAGCCCCAGCATTTT.